This TCR beta chain is from a study of shared clonotypes between healthy human individuals. CDR3 length: 15 amino acids. The germline V gene encodes CDR1 KGHSH and CDR2 LQKENI. The V and J ends lost 4 bases and 3 bases, in that order; junction bases with no gene match: 4. Libraries were prepared by immunoSEQ multiplex PCR; TCRdb keeps only in-frame clonotypes and omits some of them. The sample consists of about 1.4 million clones, roughly 96% of them appearing once. The sample taken for sequencing was naive CD4+ T cells sorted from blood. Subset specified: CD45RA+ positively selected. The chain employs TRBV18 and TRBJ1-4; 8 nucleotides align to TRBD1. The clonotype comes from a man aged 25 to 40 in good health. The CDR3 bases are TGTGCCAGCTCACTTCAGGGGGCTTCTAATGAAAAACTGTTTTTT. Its protein product is CASSLQGASNEKLFF.